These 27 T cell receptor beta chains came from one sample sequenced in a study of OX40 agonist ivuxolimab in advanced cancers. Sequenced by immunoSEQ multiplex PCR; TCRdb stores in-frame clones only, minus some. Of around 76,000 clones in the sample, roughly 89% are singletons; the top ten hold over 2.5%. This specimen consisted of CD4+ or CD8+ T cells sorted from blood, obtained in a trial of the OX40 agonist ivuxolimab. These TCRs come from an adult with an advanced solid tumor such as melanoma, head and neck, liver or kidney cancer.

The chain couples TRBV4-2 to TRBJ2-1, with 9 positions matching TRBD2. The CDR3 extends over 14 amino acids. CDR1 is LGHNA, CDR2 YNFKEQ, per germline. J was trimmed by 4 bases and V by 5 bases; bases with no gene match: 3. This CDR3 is CASSGAGGYNEQFF. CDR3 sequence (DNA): TGTGCCAGCAGCGGGGCGGGAGGGTACAATGAGCAGTTCTTC.

The CDR3 reads CASSERGGWPQHF. CDR3 nucleotide sequence: TGTGCCAGCAGTGAACGGGGGGGGTGGCCCCAGCATTTT. The chain uses TRBV6-1 and TRBJ1-5, with D possibly TRBD1 on 5 matching bases. CDR3 length: 13 amino acids. The V and J ends lost 2 bases and 9 bases respectively, with 11 bases between them. Germline CDR1 reads MNHNS; CDR2 reads SASEGT.

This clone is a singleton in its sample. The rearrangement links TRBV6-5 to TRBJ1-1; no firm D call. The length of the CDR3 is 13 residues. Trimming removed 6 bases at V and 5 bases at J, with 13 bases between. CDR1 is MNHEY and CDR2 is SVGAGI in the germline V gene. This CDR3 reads CASSLREGTEAFF. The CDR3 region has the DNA TGTGCCAGCAGCCTTAGGGAGGGAACTGAAGCTTTCTTT.

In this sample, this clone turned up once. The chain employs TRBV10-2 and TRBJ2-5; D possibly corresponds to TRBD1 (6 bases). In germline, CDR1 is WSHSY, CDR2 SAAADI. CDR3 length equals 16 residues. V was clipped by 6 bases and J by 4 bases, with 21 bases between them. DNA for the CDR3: TGCGCCAGCAGCGACCGAACAGGGAGCCGTAGAGAGACCCAGTACTTC. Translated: CASSDRTGSRRETQYF.

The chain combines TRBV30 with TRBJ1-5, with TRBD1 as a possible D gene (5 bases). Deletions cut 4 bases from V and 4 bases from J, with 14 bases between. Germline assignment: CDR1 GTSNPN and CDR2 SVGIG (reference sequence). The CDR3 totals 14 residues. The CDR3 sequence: CAWTRTLGNQPQHF. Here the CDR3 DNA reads TGTGCCTGGACTAGGACACTTGGAAATCAGCCCCAGCATTTT.

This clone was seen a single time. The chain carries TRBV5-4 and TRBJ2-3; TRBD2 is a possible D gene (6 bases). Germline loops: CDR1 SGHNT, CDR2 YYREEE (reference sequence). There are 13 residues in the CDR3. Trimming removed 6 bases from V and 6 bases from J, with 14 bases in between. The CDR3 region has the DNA TGTGCCAGCAAGGCGGGGTTTAGTGATACGCAGTATTTT. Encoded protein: CASKAGFSDTQYF.

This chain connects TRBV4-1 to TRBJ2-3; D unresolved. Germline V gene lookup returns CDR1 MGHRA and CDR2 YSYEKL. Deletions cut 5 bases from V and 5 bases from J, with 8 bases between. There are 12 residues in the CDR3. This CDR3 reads CASSTLGDTQYF. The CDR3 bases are TGCGCCAGCAGCACCCTTGGAGATACGCAGTATTTT.

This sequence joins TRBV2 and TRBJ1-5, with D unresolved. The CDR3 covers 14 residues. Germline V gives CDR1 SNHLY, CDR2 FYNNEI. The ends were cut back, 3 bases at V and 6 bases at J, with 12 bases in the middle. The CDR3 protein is CASSDRSRSQPQHF. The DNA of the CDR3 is TGTGCCAGCAGTGATCGGTCTCGTAGTCAGCCCCAGCATTTT. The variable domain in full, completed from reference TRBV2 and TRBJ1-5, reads EPEVTQTPSHQVTQMGQEVILRCVPISNHLYFYWYRQILGQKVEFLVSFYNNEISEKSEIFDDQFSVERPDGSNFTLKIRSTKLEDSAMYFCASSDRSRSQPQHFGDGTRLSIL.

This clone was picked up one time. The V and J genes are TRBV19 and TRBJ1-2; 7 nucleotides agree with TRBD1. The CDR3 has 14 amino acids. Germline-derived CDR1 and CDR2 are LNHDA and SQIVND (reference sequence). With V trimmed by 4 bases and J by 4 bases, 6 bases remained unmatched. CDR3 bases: TGTGCCAGTAGTACAGACAGGGCCCCCTATGGCTACACCTTC. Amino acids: CASSTDRAPYGYTF.

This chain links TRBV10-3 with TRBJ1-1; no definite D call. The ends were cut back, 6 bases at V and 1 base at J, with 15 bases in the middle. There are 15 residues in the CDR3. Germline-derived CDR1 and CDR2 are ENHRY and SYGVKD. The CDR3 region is CAIRAGGRGNTEAFF. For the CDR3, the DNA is TGTGCCATCAGAGCCGGAGGTCGGGGGAACACTGAAGCTTTCTTT.

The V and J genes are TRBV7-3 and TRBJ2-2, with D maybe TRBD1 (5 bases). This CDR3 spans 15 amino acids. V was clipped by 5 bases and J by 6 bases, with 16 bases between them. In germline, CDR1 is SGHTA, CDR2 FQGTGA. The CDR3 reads CASSPSRAAAGELFF. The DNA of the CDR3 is TGTGCCAGCAGCCCCAGCAGGGCAGCTGCCGGGGAGCTGTTTTTT.

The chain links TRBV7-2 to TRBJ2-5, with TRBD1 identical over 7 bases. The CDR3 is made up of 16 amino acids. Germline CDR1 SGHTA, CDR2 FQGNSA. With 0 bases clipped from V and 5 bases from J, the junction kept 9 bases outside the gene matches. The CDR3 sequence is CASSLAMAGGWETQYF. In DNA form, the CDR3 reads TGTGCCAGCAGCTTAGCTATGGCAGGGGGTTGGGAGACCCAGTACTTC.

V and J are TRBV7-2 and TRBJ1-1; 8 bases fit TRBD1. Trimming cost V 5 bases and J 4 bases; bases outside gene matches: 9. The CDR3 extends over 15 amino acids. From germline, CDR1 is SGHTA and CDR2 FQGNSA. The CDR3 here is CASSRAGQARTEAFF. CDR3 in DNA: TGTGCCAGCAGCCGAGCGGGACAGGCGCGCACTGAAGCTTTCTTT.

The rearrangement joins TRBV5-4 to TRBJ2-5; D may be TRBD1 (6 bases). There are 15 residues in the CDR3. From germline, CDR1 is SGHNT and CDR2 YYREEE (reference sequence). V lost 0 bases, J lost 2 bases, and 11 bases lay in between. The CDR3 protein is CASSLGGQGQETQYF. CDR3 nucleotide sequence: TGTGCCAGCAGCTTGGGGGGGCAGGGACAAGAGACCCAGTACTTC.

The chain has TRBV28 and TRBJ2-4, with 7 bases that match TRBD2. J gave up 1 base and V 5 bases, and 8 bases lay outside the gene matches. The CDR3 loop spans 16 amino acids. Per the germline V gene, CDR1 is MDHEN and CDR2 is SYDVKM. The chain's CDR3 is CASSQELGGAKNIQYF. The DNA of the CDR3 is TGTGCCAGCAGTCAGGAGCTGGGGGGGGCCAAAAACATTCAGTACTTC.

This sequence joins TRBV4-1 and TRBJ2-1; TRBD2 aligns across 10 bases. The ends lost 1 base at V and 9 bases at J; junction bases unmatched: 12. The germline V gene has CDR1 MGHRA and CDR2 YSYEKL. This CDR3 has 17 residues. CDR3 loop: CASSQGLSGGRRGEQFF. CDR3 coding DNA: TGCGCCAGCAGCCAAGGTCTTAGCGGGGGGCGCCGGGGTGAGCAGTTCTTC.

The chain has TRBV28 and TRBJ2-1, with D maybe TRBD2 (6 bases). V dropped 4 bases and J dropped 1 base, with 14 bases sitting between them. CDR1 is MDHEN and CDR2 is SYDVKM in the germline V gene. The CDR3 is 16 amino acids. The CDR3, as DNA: TGTGCCAGCAGTTACTCCGGGACTTTATCCTACAATGAGCAGTTCTTC. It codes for CASSYSGTLSYNEQFF.

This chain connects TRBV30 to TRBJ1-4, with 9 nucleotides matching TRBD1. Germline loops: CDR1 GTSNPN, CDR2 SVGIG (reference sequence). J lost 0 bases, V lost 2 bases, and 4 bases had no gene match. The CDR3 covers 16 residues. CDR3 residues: CAWSLWTGATNEKLFF. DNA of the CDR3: TGTGCCTGGAGTCTCTGGACAGGGGCAACTAATGAAAAACTGTTTTTT. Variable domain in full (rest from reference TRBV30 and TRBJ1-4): SQTIHQWPATLVQPVGSPLSLECTVEGTSNPNLYWYRQAAGRGLQLLFYSVGIGQISSEVPQNLSASRPQDRQFILSSKKLLLSDSGFYLCAWSLWTGATNEKLFFGSGTQLSVL.

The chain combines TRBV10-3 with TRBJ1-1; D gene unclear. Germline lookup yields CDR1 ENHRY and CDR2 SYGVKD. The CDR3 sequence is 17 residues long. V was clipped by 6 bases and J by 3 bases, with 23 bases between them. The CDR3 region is CAIRRERSLLEYTEAFF. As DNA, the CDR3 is TGTGCCATCAGGCGGGAACGTTCCCTTTTAGAGTACACTGAAGCTTTCTTT.

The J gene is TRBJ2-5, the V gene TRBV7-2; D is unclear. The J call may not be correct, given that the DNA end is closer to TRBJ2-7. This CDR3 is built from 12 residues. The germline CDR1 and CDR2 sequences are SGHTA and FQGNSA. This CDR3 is CASSSDTYEQYF. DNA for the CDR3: TGTGCCAGCAGCTCAGACACCTACGAGCAGTACTTC.

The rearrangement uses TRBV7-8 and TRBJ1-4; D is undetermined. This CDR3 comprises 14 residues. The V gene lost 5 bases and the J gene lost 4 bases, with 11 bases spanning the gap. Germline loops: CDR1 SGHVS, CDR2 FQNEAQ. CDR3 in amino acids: CASSRSTNNEKLFF. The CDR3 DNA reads TGTGCCAGCAGCCGTAGTACCAATAATGAAAAACTGTTTTTT.

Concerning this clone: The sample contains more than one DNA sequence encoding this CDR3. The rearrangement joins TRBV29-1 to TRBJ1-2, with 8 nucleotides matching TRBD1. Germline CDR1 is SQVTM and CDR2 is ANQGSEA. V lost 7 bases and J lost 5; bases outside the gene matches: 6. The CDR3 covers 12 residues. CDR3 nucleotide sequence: TGCAGCGCCAGGGGGCGAAGATATGGCTACACCTTC. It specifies CSARGRRYGYTF.

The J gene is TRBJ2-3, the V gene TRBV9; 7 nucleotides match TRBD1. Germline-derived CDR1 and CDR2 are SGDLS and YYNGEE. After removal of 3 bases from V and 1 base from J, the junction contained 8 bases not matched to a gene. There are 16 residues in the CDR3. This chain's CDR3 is CASSATGVYGTDTQYF. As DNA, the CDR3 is TGTGCCAGCAGCGCAACAGGGGTTTATGGCACAGATACGCAGTATTTT.

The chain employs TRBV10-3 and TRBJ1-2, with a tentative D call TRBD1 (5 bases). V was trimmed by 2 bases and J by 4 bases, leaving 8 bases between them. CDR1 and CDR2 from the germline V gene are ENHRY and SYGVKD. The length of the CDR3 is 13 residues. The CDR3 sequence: CAISEGGVYGYTF. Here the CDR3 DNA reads TGTGCCATCAGTGAGGGGGGGGTCTATGGCTACACCTTC.

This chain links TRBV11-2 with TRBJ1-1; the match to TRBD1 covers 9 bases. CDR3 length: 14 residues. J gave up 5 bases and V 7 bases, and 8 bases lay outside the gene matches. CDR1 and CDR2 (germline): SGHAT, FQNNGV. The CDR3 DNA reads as TGTGCCAGCACCAAGACAGGGGGAGGGACTGAAGCTTTCTTT. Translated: CASTKTGGGTEAFF. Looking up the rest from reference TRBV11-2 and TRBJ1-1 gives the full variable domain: EAGVAQSPRYKIIEKRQSVAFWCNPISGHATLYWYQQILGQGPKLLIQFQNNGVVDDSQLPKDRFSAERLKGVDSTLKIQPAKLEDSAVYLCASTKTGGGTEAFFGQGTRLTVV.

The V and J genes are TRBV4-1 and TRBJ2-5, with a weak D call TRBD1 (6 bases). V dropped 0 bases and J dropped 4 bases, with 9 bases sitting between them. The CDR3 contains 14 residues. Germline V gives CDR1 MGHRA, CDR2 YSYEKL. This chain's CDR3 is CASSQEQGIETQYF. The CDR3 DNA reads TGCGCCAGCAGCCAAGAGCAGGGGATAGAGACCCAGTACTTC.

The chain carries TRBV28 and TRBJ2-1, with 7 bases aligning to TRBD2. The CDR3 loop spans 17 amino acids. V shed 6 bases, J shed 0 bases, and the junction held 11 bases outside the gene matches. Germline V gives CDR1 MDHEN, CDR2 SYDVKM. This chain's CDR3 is CASRPFARGSSYNEQFF. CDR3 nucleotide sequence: TGTGCCAGCAGGCCTTTTGCGCGGGGGAGCTCCTACAATGAGCAGTTCTTC.